Below, 2 T cell receptor beta chains from the same sample are listed, as sequenced in a study of shared clonotypes between healthy human individuals (dated by TCRdb to between 2020 and 2021). Library method: the immunoSEQ multiplex PCR assay. Sourced from immuneACCESS, this table was stored by TCRdb with only in-frame sequences that have V and J called. A share of the clones is absent; for the studies checked, an unresolved V gene accounts for under half, and the remainder has no known explanation. Present in this sample are millions of clones, over 85% of which were seen just once. Around 1.1% of the sample rests with the top ten. CD8 naive samples were obtained by positive selection for CCR7 among CD45RO-negative cells, yielding a CD45RA+CCR7+ population from which TemRA cells were excluded. The sample comprised naive CD8+ T cells sorted from blood. Explained via the paper, the cell subset or site label denotes: CD45RA+CCR7+. These receptors were collected from a man in his late teens or twenties in good health.

V and J are TRBV5-1 and TRBJ2-2, with D possibly TRBD1 on 5 matching bases. This CDR3 spans 15 amino acids. The V gene lost 1 base and the J gene lost 2 bases, with 9 bases spanning the gap. CDR1 is SGHRS, CDR2 YFSETQ, per germline. CDR3 residues: CASSLRTPNTGELFF. The CDR3 region has the DNA TGCGCCAGCAGCTTGAGGACACCAAACACCGGGGAGCTGTTTTTT.

The chain recombines TRBV7-9 with TRBJ1-1; D remains ambiguous. This CDR3 is built from 16 residues. Germline V lookup: CDR1 SEHNR, CDR2 FQNEAQ (reference sequence). Between the trimmed V and J ends, which lost 2 bases and 1 base, there was a span of 14 bases. As DNA, the CDR3 is TGTGCCAGCAGCTTAATAGGCGGAGCCGGGAACACTGAAGCTTTCTTT. Its protein is CASSLIGGAGNTEAFF. Full variable domain (missing parts from reference TRBV7-9 and TRBJ1-1): DTGVSQNPRHKITKRGQNVTFRCDPISEHNRLYWYRQTLGQGPEFLTYFQNEAQLEKSRLLSDRFSAERPKGSFSTLEIQRTEQGDSAMYLCASSLIGGAGNTEAFFGQGTRLTVV.